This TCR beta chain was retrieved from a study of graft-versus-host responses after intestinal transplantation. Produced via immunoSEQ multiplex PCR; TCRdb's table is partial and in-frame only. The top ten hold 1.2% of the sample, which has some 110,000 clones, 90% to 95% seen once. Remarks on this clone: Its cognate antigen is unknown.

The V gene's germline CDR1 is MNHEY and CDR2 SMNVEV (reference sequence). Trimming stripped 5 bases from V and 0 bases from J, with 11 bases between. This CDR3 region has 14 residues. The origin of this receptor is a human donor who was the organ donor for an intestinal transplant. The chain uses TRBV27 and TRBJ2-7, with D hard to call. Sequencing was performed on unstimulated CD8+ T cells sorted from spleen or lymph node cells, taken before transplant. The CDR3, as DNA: TGTGCCAGCAGTCCCCGGGCCAGCTCCTACGAGCAGTACTTC. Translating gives CASSPRASSYEQYF.